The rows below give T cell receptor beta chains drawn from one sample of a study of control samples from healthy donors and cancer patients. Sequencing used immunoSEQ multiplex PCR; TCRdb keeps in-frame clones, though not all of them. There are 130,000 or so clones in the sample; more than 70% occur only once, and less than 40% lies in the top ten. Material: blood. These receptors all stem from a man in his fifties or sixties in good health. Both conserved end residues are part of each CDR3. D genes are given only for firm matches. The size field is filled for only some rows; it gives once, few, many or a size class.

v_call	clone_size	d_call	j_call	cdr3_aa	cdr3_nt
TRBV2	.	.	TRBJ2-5	CASSEGETQYF	TGTGCCAGCAGTGAGGGAGAGACCCAGTACTTC
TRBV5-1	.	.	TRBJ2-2	CASSWRAGELFF	TGCGCCAGCAGTTGGCGGGCCGGGGAGCTGTTTTTT
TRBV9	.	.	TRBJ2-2	CASSPPGGELFF	TGTGCCAGCAGCCCCCCAGGCGGGGAGCTGTTTTTT
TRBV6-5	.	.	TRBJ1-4	CASSWTYGNEKLFF	TGTGCCAGCAGTTGGACGTATGGTAATGAAAAACTGTTTTTT
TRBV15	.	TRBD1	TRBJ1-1	CATSRDSDRVF	TGTGCCACCAGCAGAGATAGTGACAGGGTTTTT
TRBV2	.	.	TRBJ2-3	CASSDGGAGRIDTQYF	TGTGCCAGCAGTGACGGCGGGGCAGGGAGAATAGATACGCAGTATTTT
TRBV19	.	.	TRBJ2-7	CASSITTLNYEQYF	TGTGCCAGTAGTATCACGACCCTGAACTACGAGCAGTACTTC
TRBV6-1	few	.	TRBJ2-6	CASSEDGSGANVLTF	TGTGCCAGCAGTGAAGACGGCTCTGGGGCCAACGTCCTGACTTTC
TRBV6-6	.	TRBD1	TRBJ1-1	CASSVTGGHTEAFF	TGTGCCAGTAGTGTAACAGGGGGGCACACTGAAGCTTTCTTT
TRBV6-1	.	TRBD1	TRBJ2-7	CASSERTGGYEQYF	TGTGCCAGCAGTGAGAGGACAGGGGGCTACGAGCAGTACTTC
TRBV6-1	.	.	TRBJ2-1	CASSAGTLFSSYNEQFF	TGTGCCAGCAGTGCCGGGACACTTTTTAGCTCCTACAATGAGCAGTTCTTC
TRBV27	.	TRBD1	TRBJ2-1	CASSLEGQGYSNEQFF	TGTGCCAGCAGTTTAGAGGGACAGGGTTATTCGAATGAGCAGTTCTTC
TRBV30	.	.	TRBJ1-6	CAWRPGSSPLHF	TGTGCCTGGAGACCCGGGAGCTCACCCCTCCACTTT
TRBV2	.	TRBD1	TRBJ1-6	CASSAVGQGRGSPLHF	TGTGCCAGCAGTGCGGTGGGACAGGGAAGAGGGTCACCCCTCCACTTT
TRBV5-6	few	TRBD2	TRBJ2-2	CASSFPGLDTGELFF	TGTGCCAGCAGCTTCCCGGGACTAGACACCGGGGAGCTGTTTTTT
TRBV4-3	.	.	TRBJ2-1	CASSQGTGLSYNEQFF	TGCGCCAGCAGCCAAGGCACAGGGCTCTCCTACAATGAGCAGTTCTTC
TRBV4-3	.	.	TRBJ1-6	CASSQDGAVYNSPLHF	TGCGCCAGCAGCCAAGATGGGGCTGTTTATAATTCACCCCTCCACTTT